The next 4 T cell receptor beta chains were all read from a single sample in a study of graft-versus-host responses after intestinal transplantation (dated by TCRdb to the early 2020s). Libraries came from the immunoSEQ multiplex PCR assay. TCRdb obtained this table from immuneACCESS and retained in-frame rearrangements with V and J assigned. These tables miss some clones; where compared with another copy, unresolved V genes account for less than half of the shortfall, and the remainder is unexplained. This sample has 100,000 or so clones in its table, and roughly 87% of those were observed once. The leading ten clones occupy 0.9% to 1% of the sample. The time point label, as the study defines it: cells obtained before transplantation from donor or recipient. These receptors lack a known antigen. The material was unstimulated CD4+ T cells sorted from spleen or lymph node cells, obtained before transplant. These receptors were taken from a human donor who was the organ donor for an intestinal transplant.

This chain uses TRBV7-9 with TRBJ2-2; D is unresolved. The V and J ends lost 5 bases and 3 bases respectively, with 13 bases between them. The germline gives CDR1 SEHNR, CDR2 FQNEAQ (reference sequence). CDR3 length: 15 amino acids. CDR3 sequence (DNA): TGTGCCAGCAGCCCCCTTAAGGGATACACCGGGGAGCTGTTTTTT. Translated: CASSPLKGYTGELFF.

This chain connects TRBV4-1 to TRBJ1-4; a possible D gene is TRBD1 (6 bases). The CDR3 loop spans 17 amino acids. Germline CDR1 and CDR2: MGHRA and YSYEKL. The ends were cut back, 0 bases at V and 7 bases at J, with 18 bases in the middle. The CDR3 bases are TGCGCCAGCAGCCAAGACCCCTTACAGGGATCAAGTGAAAAACTGTTTTTT. Translation gives CASSQDPLQGSSEKLFF.

This sequence joins TRBV18 and TRBJ1-1; no clear D. There are 15 residues in the CDR3. Trimming stripped 6 bases from V and 5 bases from J, with 19 bases between. Per germline, CDR1 KGHSH and CDR2 LQKENI. CDR3 nucleotides: TGTGCCAGCTCCATAAGCTCGACTACTGGGACTGAAGCTTTCTTT. It translates to CASSISSTTGTEAFF.

The chain carries TRBV18 and TRBJ1-3; the D is unclear. The CDR3 has 16 amino acids. V lost 0 bases, J lost 0 bases, and 9 bases lay in between. Germline CDR1 KGHSH, CDR2 LQKENI. The CDR3 region is CASSPPVGVSGNTIYF. The CDR3 DNA is TGTGCCAGCTCACCACCCGTCGGGGTCTCTGGAAACACCATATATTTT.